The source of this TCR beta chain is a study of blood T cell repertoires in COVID-19. About the research overall: Samples of COVID-19 (acute and convalescent) were obtained from the United States, Italy and Spain. Nucleic acid was either cDNA or gDNA, and it came from T cells, B-cell-depleted T cells, or PBMCs.

Trimming stripped 0 bases from V and 6 bases from J, with 10 bases between. Germline values: CDR1 SGHRS, CDR2 YFSETQ. The CDR3 totals 14 residues. The sample holds a few counts of this clone. In the source study's methods: Nucleated cell number was recorded as an estimate derived from reference gene primer amplification. Assay: immunoSEQ multiplex PCR; the TCRdb copy retains only in-frame clones and omits some. The DNA gave D and trimming, while V, J and clone size come from that table. The sample carries roughly 220,000 clones, 80% to 90% recorded once. Input material: peripheral blood. This receptor was taken from a man aged 30-40 years who had recovered from COVID-19. J is TRBJ1-5 and V is TRBV5-1; possible D gene TRBD1, 6 bases. The CDR3 loop reads CASSLEGGLQPQHF. Written as DNA, the CDR3 is TGCGCCAGCAGCTTGGAGGGGGGGCTTCAGCCCCAGCATTTT.